A selection of T cell receptor beta chains follows, all from one sample in a study of cytomegalovirus exposure and HLA in healthy donors. Profiled with immunoSEQ multiplex PCR; TCRdb holds only in-frame clones, not every one. The sample shows around 180,000 clones, around 84% of them seen only once. Sequencing input: PBMCs. The receptors were sampled from a woman aged 18-35 years in good health and CMV-seronegative. Each CDR3 is given with its conserved first and last residue. A D gene is named only where the DNA matches it firmly. Rows give clone size only sometimes, using once, few, many, or a class for an expanded clone.

d_gene | j_gene | abundance | v_gene | CDR3nt | CDR3aa
. | TRBJ1-4 | . | TRBV15 | TGTGCCACCAGCAGAGATCTTCGGGGGGTGACCGAAAAACTGTTTTTT | CATSRDLRGVTEKLFF
. | TRBJ1-1 | few | TRBV7-6 | TGTGCCAGCAGAGATCGGGGGGACACTGAAGCTTTCTTT | CASRDRGDTEAFF
. | TRBJ2-1 | . | TRBV5-5 | TGTGCCAGCAGCTTGAGGTGGGCTTCGTCCTACAATGAGCAGTTCTTC | CASSLRWASSYNEQFF
TRBD1 | TRBJ2-7 | . | TRBV14 | TGTGCCAGCAGCCCGGGACAGGCAATTAAGTACTTC | CASSPGQAIKYF
. | TRBJ2-5 | . | TRBV6-1 | TGTGCCAGCAACCCTGCCGGAGACAGGGAGACCCAGTACTTC | CASNPAGDRETQYF
TRBD1 | TRBJ2-7 | . | TRBV7-9 | TGTGCCAGCAGCTTGGGGACAGGCTACGAGCAGTACTTC | CASSLGTGYEQYF
. | TRBJ2-1 | . | TRBV5-6 | TGTGCCAGCAGCTTGGGGTATCCGGGTTCCAATGAGCAGTTCTTC | CASSLGYPGSNEQFF
. | TRBJ2-4 | . | TRBV10-3 | TGTGCCATCAGTGAGTCCGGGGGGCCAGGGAGAAACATTCAGTACTTC | CAISESGGPGRNIQYF
TRBD2 | TRBJ2-1 | once | TRBV7-8 | TGTGCCAGCAGCTTAATTAAGGGTAGCGGGAGCGGTAATGAGCAGTTCTTC | CASSLIKGSGSGNEQFF
TRBD2 | TRBJ2-3 | . | TRBV9 | TGTGCCAGCAGCATCATGAGCGGGATTCGCACAGATACGCAGTATTTT | CASSIMSGIRTDTQYF